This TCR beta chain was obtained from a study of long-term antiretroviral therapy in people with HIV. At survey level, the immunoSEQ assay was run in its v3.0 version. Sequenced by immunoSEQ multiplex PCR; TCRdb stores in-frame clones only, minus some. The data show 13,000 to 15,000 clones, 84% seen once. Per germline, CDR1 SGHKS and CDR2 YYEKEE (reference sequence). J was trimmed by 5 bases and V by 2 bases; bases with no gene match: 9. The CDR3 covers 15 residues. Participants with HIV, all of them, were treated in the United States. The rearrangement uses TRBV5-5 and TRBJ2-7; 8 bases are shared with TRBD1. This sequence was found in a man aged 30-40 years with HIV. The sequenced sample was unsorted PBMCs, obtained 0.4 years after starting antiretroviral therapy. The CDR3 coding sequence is TGTGCCAGCAGCTTACCCGACAGGGGAGTCAACGAGCAGTACTTC. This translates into CASSLPDRGVNEQYF.